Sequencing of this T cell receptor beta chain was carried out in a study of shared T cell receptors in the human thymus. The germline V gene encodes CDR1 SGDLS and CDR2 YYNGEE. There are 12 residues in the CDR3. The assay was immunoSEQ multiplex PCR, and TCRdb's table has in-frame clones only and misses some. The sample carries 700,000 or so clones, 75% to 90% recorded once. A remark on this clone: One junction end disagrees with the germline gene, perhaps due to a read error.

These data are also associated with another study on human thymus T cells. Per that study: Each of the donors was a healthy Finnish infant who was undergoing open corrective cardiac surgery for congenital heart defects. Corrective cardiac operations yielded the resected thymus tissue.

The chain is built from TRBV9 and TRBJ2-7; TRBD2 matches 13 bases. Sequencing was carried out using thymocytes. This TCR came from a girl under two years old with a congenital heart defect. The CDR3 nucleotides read TGTGCCAGCAGCACAGGGACTAGCGGGATTCACTTC. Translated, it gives CASSTGTSGIHF.